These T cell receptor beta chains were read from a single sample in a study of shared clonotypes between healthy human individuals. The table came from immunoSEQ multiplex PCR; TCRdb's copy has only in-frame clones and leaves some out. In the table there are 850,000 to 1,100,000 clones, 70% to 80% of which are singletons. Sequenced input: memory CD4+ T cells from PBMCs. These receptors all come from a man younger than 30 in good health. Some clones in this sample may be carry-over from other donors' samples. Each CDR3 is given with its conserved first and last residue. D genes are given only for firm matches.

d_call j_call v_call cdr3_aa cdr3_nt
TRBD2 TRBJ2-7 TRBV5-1 CASSLTSGSSYEQYF TGCGCCAGCAGCTTGACTAGCGGGAGCTCCTACGAGCAGTACTTC
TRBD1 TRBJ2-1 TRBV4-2 CASSRGQGDEQFF TGTGCCAGCAGCCGAGGACAGGGCGATGAGCAGTTCTTC
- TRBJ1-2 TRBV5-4 CASSLQAGLVYGYTF TGTGCCAGCAGCTTGCAGGCGGGGCTCGTCTATGGCTACACCTTC
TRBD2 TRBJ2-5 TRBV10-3 CAISDGAGEGETQYF TGTGCCATCAGTGATGGTGCGGGAGAAGGGGAGACCCAGTACTTC
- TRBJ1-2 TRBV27 CASAWGGEGGYGYTF TGTGCCAGCGCATGGGGCGGGGAAGGGGGCTATGGCTACACCTTC
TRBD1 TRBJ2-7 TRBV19 CASSRDRGHREQYF TGTGCCAGTAGTAGGGACAGGGGGCATCGCGAGCAGTACTTC
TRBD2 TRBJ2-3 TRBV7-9 CASSLALAGVVTDTQYF TGTGCCAGCAGCTTAGCGCTAGCGGGAGTGGTAACAGATACGCAGTATTTT
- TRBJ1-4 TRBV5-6 CASSLVGSTNEKLFF TGTGCCAGCAGCTTAGTAGGGTCAACTAATGAAAAACTGTTTTTT
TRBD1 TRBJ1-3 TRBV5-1 CASSPPGTGGRNTIYF TGCGCCAGCAGCCCCCCGGGGACAGGGGGCCGAAACACCATATATTTT
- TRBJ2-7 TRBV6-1 CASSEYRAASEQYF TGTGCCAGCAGTGAATATAGGGCGGCGAGCGAGCAGTACTTC
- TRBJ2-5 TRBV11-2 CASSREYRETETQYF TGTGCCAGCAGCCGCGAGTACAGGGAAACGGAGACCCAGTACTTC
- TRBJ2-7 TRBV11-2 CASTPIRGLFYEQYF TGTGCCAGCACCCCGATAAGAGGACTCTTCTACGAGCAGTACTTC
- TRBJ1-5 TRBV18 CASSAGGGQPQHF TGTGCCAGTTCGGCGGGGGGCGGTCAGCCCCAGCATTTT
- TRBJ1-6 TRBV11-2 CASRQTRDGNNSPLHF TGTGCCAGCAGACAAACCCGGGACGGGAATAATTCACCCCTCCACTTT
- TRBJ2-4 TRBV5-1 CASSLATDLAKNIQYF TGCGCCAGCAGCTTGGCGACCGATCTAGCCAAAAACATTCAGTACTTC
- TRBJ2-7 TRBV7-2 CASSLAWAREQYF TGTGCCAGCAGCTTAGCGTGGGCGCGCGAGCAGTACTTC